A single TCR beta chain is shown here with its context. The sample originates from a study of blood T cell repertoires in COVID-19. Study as a whole: Spain, Italy and the United States supplied samples that represented acute and convalescent COVID-19. T cells, B-cell-depleted T cells, or PBMCs supplied cDNA or gDNA.

Enrollment of patients from Seattle took place during active infection, with longitudinal follow-up. Germline V lookup: CDR1 MGHDK, CDR2 SYGVNS. The CDR3 runs to 13 residues. V trimming: 10 bases; J trimming: 2 bases; junction bases outside the gene matches: 3. How the authors handled the data: Amplification from reference gene primers served as the basis for estimated nucleated cell counts. The repertoire was sequenced with immunoSEQ multiplex PCR; TCRdb's copy has only in-frame clones and lacks some. V, J and clone size are taken as reported in that table, and D and trimming were inferred from the DNA itself. Among 68,000 or so clones, 90% were seen once, and the ten largest hold around 0.52%.

The V call is TRBV25-1, the J call TRBJ2-7, with 12 bases fitting TRBD1. The TCR originated in a man aged 50 to 59 with COVID-19, enrolled during active disease. The sample comprised peripheral blood. The CDR3 DNA sequence: TGTGCCACCCGGGACAGGGGGCCCTACGAGCAGTACTTC. Residues: CATRDRGPYEQYF.